The 22 T cell receptor beta chains given below trace back to one sample, sequenced in a study of molecular identifiers for immune sequencing clone quantification. TCRdb independently ran MiXCR on the PCR reads; one entry per CDR3 protein. The table shows hundreds of thousands of distinct CDR3 sequences, with approximately 20% occurring only once. Sequenced material: naive CD8+ T cells from blood, with Jurkat cell RNA spiked in. As for subset: FACS-sorted CD8+CD4-CCR7+CD45RA+ naive T cells. The source is a human donor in good health. Some libraries in this study had Jurkat cell RNA spiked in.

This clonotype was detected ten times or more. The chain is built from TRBV12-3 or TRBV12-4 and TRBJ1-4; a weak D match, TRBD1 (5 bases). The CDR3 is made up of 14 amino acids. V was trimmed by 3 bases and J by 3 bases, leaving 8 bases between them. CDR3: CASSLRGANEKLFF. The CDR3 coding sequence is TGTGCCAGCAGTTTGAGAGGGGCTAATGAAAAACTGTTTTTT.

In its sample, this clonotype was seen many times. The J gene is TRBJ2-5, the V gene TRBV7-8, with 8 bases identical to TRBD2. With V trimmed by 6 bases and J by 3 bases, 6 bases remained unmatched. This CDR3 spans 14 amino acids. The germline V gene encodes CDR1 SGHVS and CDR2 FQNEAQ. The CDR3 here is CASSHEAGEETQYF. DNA of the CDR3: TGTGCCAGCAGTCACGAAGCGGGGGAAGAGACCCAGTACTTC.

As concerns this clonotype: A read error is possible here, since a much larger clone lies one base away. The chain is built from TRBV12-5 and TRBJ2-3, with a possible D match to TRBD1 (5 bases). Germline CDR1 reads LGHNT; CDR2 reads FRNRAP. The CDR3 has 16 amino acids. CDR3 in DNA: TGTGCTAGTGGTTTGGTATTTGGGATAAACACAGGTACGCAGTATTTT. Translation: CASGLVFGINTGTQYF.

A note on this clonotype: This may arise from a read error, as a much more abundant clone is one base away. The chain joins TRBV12-3 or TRBV12-4 to TRBJ2-5, with 7 bases fitting TRBD1. CDR3 length: 14 residues. CDR3 DNA: TGTGCCAGCAGCCCCGGTAGGGGGCAAGAGACCCGGTACTTC. Encoded protein: CASSPGRGQETRYF.

At least ten counts were recorded for this clonotype. The V call is TRBV20-1, the J call TRBJ2-7; perhaps TRBD1 as D (6 bases). CDR1 is DFQATT and CDR2 is SNEGSKA in the germline V gene (reference sequence). The CDR3 covers 16 residues. V was pared by 3 bases and J by 2 bases, with 20 bases between. The CDR3: CSARDSGEIRPYEQYF. The CDR3 region has the DNA TGCAGTGCTAGGGACAGCGGAGAGATTCGACCCTACGAGCAGTACTTC.

In regard to this clonotype: A much larger clonotype is one base distant, so this may be a read error. It is likely a read error, because the conserved phenylalanine at the end of the CDR3 is missing. The rearrangement joins TRBV5-1 to TRBJ1-1; no clear D gene. V gave up 2 bases and J gave up 7 bases, with 9 bases separating them. CDR3 length: 12 amino acids. Germline CDR1 SGHRS, CDR2 YFSETQ. The DNA of the CDR3 is TGCGCCAGCAGCTTCAAGGCCGGTGAAGCTTTCTCT. Protein product: CASSFKAGEAFS.

The genes are TRBV7-9 and TRBJ2-5; a weak D match, TRBD1 (5 bases). The CDR3 has 15 residues. V was pared by 3 bases and J by 2 bases, with 13 bases between. Germline V CDR1 and CDR2: SEHNR, FQNEAQ (reference sequence). The CDR3 region has the DNA TGTGCCAGCAGCTTTTTGGGGCTTGGGCAAGAGACCCAGTACTTC. This translates into CASSFLGLGQETQYF.

This chain connects TRBV18 to TRBJ1-1, with D perhaps matching TRBD1 (6 bases). CDR1 is KGHSH, CDR2 LQKENI, per germline. The CDR3 is 14 residues long. V lost 2 bases and J 3 bases, leaving 10 bases between the germline ends. CDR3 nucleotides: TGTGCCAGCTCACCATTGACAGGAGACACTGAAGCTTTCTTT. Translated, it gives CASSPLTGDTEAFF.

This clonotype was seen a few times. The V and J genes are TRBV29-1 and TRBJ1-2; 9 positions agree with TRBD1. The V gene end was trimmed by 6 bases and the J gene end by 4 bases; junction bases not matched to a gene: 6. The CDR3 length is 13 residues. The V gene's germline CDR1 is SQVTM and CDR2 ANQGSEA. CDR3 residues: CSVLDRGSYGYTF. CDR3 DNA: TGCAGCGTCCTAGACAGGGGGAGCTATGGCTACACCTTC.

With regard to this clonotype: This sequence may be a read error, since a much larger clone differs from it by one base. CDR3 amino acids: CASKLSRDQWCF. DNA for the CDR3: TGTGCCAGCAAACTATCCCGGGACCAGTGGTGTTTT. V gene TRBV6-2 or TRBV6-3 combines with J gene TRBJ2-3; D is tentatively TRBD1 or TRBD2 (5 bases each). Germline V gene lookup returns CDR1 MNHEY and CDR2 SVGEGT. The CDR3 loop spans 12 amino acids.

A few counts support this clonotype. The rearrangement uses TRBV3-1 and TRBJ1-1, with D unresolved. The germline gives CDR1 LGHDT, CDR2 YNNKEL (reference sequence). V lost 1 base and J 3 bases, leaving 12 bases between the germline ends. The CDR3 loop spans 15 amino acids. The CDR3 reads CASSQAPRVYTEAFF. Written as DNA, the CDR3 is TGTGCCAGCAGCCAAGCTCCCCGGGTGTACACTGAAGCTTTCTTT.

This clonotype was counted ten times or more. The rearrangement links TRBV6-5 to TRBJ1-3; D is uncertain. Per germline, CDR1 MNHEY and CDR2 SVGAGI. This CDR3 is built from 19 residues. V lost 0 bases and J 1 base, leaving 19 bases between the germline ends. CDR3 amino acids: CASSYSFSGESTSGNTIYF. CDR3 nucleotide sequence: TGTGCCAGCAGTTACTCGTTTTCGGGAGAAAGCACATCTGGAAACACCATATATTTT.

This clonotype was detected only a few times. The chain joins TRBV4-1 to TRBJ1-2; 11 bases map to TRBD1. The CDR3 totals 13 residues. Germline trimming cut 6 bases from V and 6 bases from J; bases unmatched to any gene: 3. Germline V gives CDR1 MGHRA, CDR2 YSYEKL. In DNA, the CDR3 is TGCGCCAGCAGGTTGGACAGGGGGCATGGCTACACCTTC. Translation: CASRLDRGHGYTF.

In the case of this clonotype: A much larger clone sits a single nucleotide away, making a read error possible. V gene TRBV30 combines with J gene TRBJ2-1; maybe TRBD2 (6 bases). Germline CDR1 is GTSNPN and CDR2 is SVGIG (reference sequence). Trimming took 8 bases from V and 12 from J, leaving 20 bases between them. This CDR3 has 12 amino acids. For the CDR3, the DNA is TGTGCCGGGGACTCCCTCTCGGATGGGCAGTTCTTC. It specifies CAGDSLSDGQFF.

The sample holds many counts of this clonotype. J is TRBJ2-2 and V is TRBV11-2; D not certain. The CDR3 runs 12 residues. Trimming pared 8 bases from V and 0 bases from J, leaving 4 bases between. Germline V gene sequence: CDR1 SGHAT, CDR2 FQNNGV. Here the CDR3 reads CASLPNTGELFF. The DNA for the CDR3 is TGTGCCAGCCTACCGAACACCGGGGAGCTGTTTTTT. Supplemented by reference TRBV11-2 and TRBJ2-2, the full variable domain reads EAGVAQSPRYKIIEKRQSVAFWCNPISGHATLYWYQQILGQGPKLLIQFQNNGVVDDSQLPKDRFSAERLKGVDSTLKIQPAKLEDSAVYLCASLPNTGELFFGEGSRLTVL.

This clonotype has just a few counts. The V and J genes are TRBV19 and TRBJ1-5, with D unclear. From germline, CDR1 is LNHDA and CDR2 SQIVND (reference sequence). V was clipped by 0 bases and J by 4 bases, with 13 bases between them. There are 16 residues in the CDR3. The CDR3, as DNA: TGTGCCAGTAGTATAGAGTTGGGTTTAGGTAATCAGCCCCAGCATTTT. Encoded protein: CASSIELGLGNQPQHF.

In its sample, this clonotype was seen many times. The V and J genes are TRBV11-2 and TRBJ2-1; D is ambiguous. Germline V gives CDR1 SGHAT, CDR2 FQNNGV. The CDR3 is 15 amino acids. Trimming pared 4 bases from V and 8 bases from J, leaving 18 bases between. The CDR3 DNA is TGTGCCAGCAGCTCCAGAGACCTGGGTCCCGATGAGCAGTTCTTC. Its protein is CASSSRDLGPDEQFF.

There are many counts of this clonotype. The chain is built from TRBV29-1 and TRBJ2-5, with a weak D call TRBD2 (5 bases). Per germline, CDR1 SQVTM and CDR2 ANQGSEA. The length of the CDR3 is 15 residues. The ends were cut back, 3 bases at V and 1 base at J, with 15 bases in the middle. This CDR3 is CSVEVLAYIQETQYF. The CDR3 region has the DNA TGCAGCGTTGAGGTCCTAGCCTATATCCAAGAGACCCAGTACTTC.

This clonotype was recorded many times. The V and J genes are TRBV6-6 and TRBJ2-7, with D tentatively TRBD1 (6 bases). Germline values: CDR1 MNHNY, CDR2 SVGAGI (reference sequence). This CDR3 is built from 11 residues. V lost 7 bases to trimming and J lost 7 bases, with 11 bases between them. The CDR3 is CASTPGVEQYF. For the CDR3, the DNA is TGTGCCAGCACCCCAGGGGTTGAGCAGTACTTC.

This clonotype was observed at least ten times. V and J are TRBV20-1 and TRBJ2-3, with a weak D call TRBD2 (6 bases). The CDR3 has 15 residues. Germline V CDR1 and CDR2: DFQATT, SNEGSKA (reference sequence). Trimming left V 1 base short and J 0 bases short, with 11 bases between. The CDR3, as DNA: TGCAGTGCTAGAGGGGACTTTTCTAGCACAGATACGCAGTATTTT. Translated: CSARGDFSSTDTQYF.

This clonotype has at least ten counts. The rearrangement links TRBV7-8 to TRBJ1-1; D is ambiguous. The CDR3 sequence is 13 residues long. V lost 4 bases to trimming and J lost 6 bases, with 12 bases between them. CDR1 SGHVS and CDR2 FQNEAQ come from the germline V gene. CDR3 nucleotide sequence: TGTGCCAGCAGCTCAAATCTGGGTTCTGAAGCTTTCTTT. This gives the protein CASSSNLGSEAFF.

This clonotype occurred many times. The chain carries TRBV5-6 and TRBJ2-1; 11 nucleotides agree with TRBD2. Unmatched junction bases numbered 4, after V lost 1 base and J lost 7 bases. Germline V gene sequence: CDR1 SGHDT, CDR2 YYEEEE. The CDR3 runs 15 residues. CDR3 DNA sequence: TGTGCCAGCAGCTTGCGACTAGCGGGACTAAATGAGCAGTTCTTC. It translates to CASSLRLAGLNEQFF.